This is a list of T cell receptor beta chains from one sample in a study of beta chain features in type 1 diabetes. Clones were read by immunoSEQ multiplex PCR, and TCRdb kept only the in-frame ones, dropping some. The sample records 400,000 or so clones, 8.5% to 10% being singletons. Sequencing used central memory CD4+ T cells from blood. These receptors originate from a man aged 30 to 45 with type 1 diabetes. Each CDR3 is given with its conserved first and last residue. The D gene is left open where the match is weak. Part of the rows lack a size; the others show once, few, many or a class for expanded clones.

j_gene | v_gene | abundance | d_gene | CDR3aa | CDR3nt
TRBJ2-7 | TRBV4-2 | few | . | CASSQGVFAGSNEQYF | TGTGCCAGCAGCCAAGGTGTGTTTGCGGGGTCCAACGAGCAGTACTTC
TRBJ2-5 | TRBV19 | few | . | CASSNRERETQYF | TGTGCCAGTAGTAACCGGGAACGAGAGACCCAGTACTTC
TRBJ1-2 | TRBV28 | few | . | CATGPDRITWGYTF | TGTGCCACCGGACCGGACCGAATTACATGGGGCTACACCTTC
TRBJ2-1 | TRBV19 | few | TRBD1 | CASSLAGGLDEQFF | TGTGCCAGTAGCTTAGCAGGGGGCCTGGATGAGCAGTTCTTC
TRBJ2-6 | TRBV19 | . | TRBD1 | CASSRAGTGFSGANVLTF | TGTGCCAGTAGTCGCGCCGGGACAGGGTTTTCTGGGGCCAACGTCCTGACTTTC
TRBJ2-1 | TRBV7-2 | . | TRBD2 | CASSSPAGGLLGEQFF | TGTGCCAGCAGCTCCCCAGCGGGAGGGCTCTTGGGTGAGCAGTTCTTC
TRBJ2-1 | TRBV5-1 | few | TRBD2 | CASSLARTGLAGLEEQFF | TGCGCCAGCAGCTTGGCCCGGACGGGACTAGCGGGATTGGAGGAGCAGTTCTTC
TRBJ1-1 | TRBV19 | . | . | CASSIAPNTEAFF | TGTGCCAGTAGTATAGCCCCAAACACTGAAGCTTTCTTT
TRBJ1-5 | TRBV15 | . | . | CATSRDLGASQPQHF | TGTGCCACCAGCAGAGATCTGGGGGCAAGTCAGCCCCAGCATTTT
TRBJ2-3 | TRBV2 | few | . | CATKDTGGYTDTQYF | TGTGCCACCAAAGACACCGGGGGTTACACAGATACGCAGTATTTT
TRBJ2-3 | TRBV5-8 | few | TRBD2 | CASPNGFSGRGTDTQYF | TGTGCCAGCCCCAATGGGTTCAGCGGGAGGGGCACAGATACGCAGTATTTT
TRBJ2-3 | TRBV11-1 | . | . | CASSLADTQYF | TGTGCCAGCAGCTTGGCAGATACGCAGTATTTT
TRBJ2-3 | TRBV28 | few | TRBD2 | CASCQWREVTDTQYF | TGTGCCAGCTGTCAGTGGCGGGAGGTCACAGATACGCAGTATTTT
TRBJ1-1 | TRBV6-5 | . | . | CASQQGVNTEAFF | TGTGCCAGCCAACAGGGTGTGAACACTGAAGCTTTCTTT
TRBJ2-1 | TRBV6-1 | many | . | CASSATPGHRGDEQFF | TGTGCCAGCAGTGCAACACCGGGCCATCGGGGCGATGAGCAGTTCTTC
TRBJ1-4 | TRBV28 | few | TRBD1 | CASIDRGREKLFF | TGTGCCAGCATAGACAGGGGGCGAGAAAAACTGTTTTTT
TRBJ1-5 | TRBV27 | few | . | CASSLTVNSNQPQHF | TGTGCCAGCAGTTTAACAGTAAATAGCAATCAGCCCCAGCATTTT
TRBJ1-5 | TRBV11-2 | few | TRBD1 | CASSRDRETRRNQPQHF | TGTGCCAGCAGCAGGGACAGGGAAACGAGGCGCAATCAGCCCCAGCATTTT
TRBJ2-7 | TRBV9 | few | . | CASSEAGSPDYEQYF | TGTGCCAGCAGCGAAGCCGGGTCTCCAGACTACGAGCAGTACTTC
TRBJ2-7 | TRBV2 | . | TRBD1 | CASSQGRPGTGPYEQYF | TGTGCCAGCAGTCAAGGGCGACCCGGGACAGGTCCCTACGAGCAGTACTTC
TRBJ2-1 | TRBV30 | . | . | CAWRPSGSYNEQFF | TGTGCCTGGAGACCCTCCGGGAGTTACAATGAGCAGTTCTTC
TRBJ2-7 | TRBV30 | few | TRBD1 | CAWSVYFHRGPYF | TGTGCCTGGAGTGTATATTTTCACAGGGGCCCGTACTTC
TRBJ2-1 | TRBV6-6 | few | . | CATSFRSAGSEGEQFF | TGTGCCACCAGCTTCAGATCTGCGGGATCAGAGGGTGAGCAGTTCTTC
TRBJ2-4 | TRBV11-2 | . | . | CASSPSGTLNIQYF | TGTGCCAGCAGCCCCTCCGGGACCTTAAACATTCAGTACTTC
TRBJ2-7 | TRBV7-6 | . | TRBD1 | CASSLAGTGGNYEQYF | TGTGCCAGCAGCTTAGCGGGCACAGGGGGCAACTACGAGCAGTACTTC
TRBJ2-1 | TRBV18 | few | . | CASSPDMYNEQFF | TGTGCCAGCTCACCGGACATGTACAATGAGCAGTTCTTC
TRBJ2-3 | TRBV27 | few | TRBD1 | CASSLGQASTDTQYF | TGTGCCAGCAGTTTAGGACAGGCGAGCACAGATACGCAGTATTTT
TRBJ1-1 | TRBV7-9 | few | . | CASSLGGDRPNTEAFF | TGTGCCAGCAGCTTAGGCGGCGACAGGCCGAACACTGAAGCTTTCTTT
TRBJ2-5 | TRBV4-3 | . | TRBD2 | CASSLTSVQETQYF | TGCGCCAGCAGCCTAACTAGCGTCCAAGAGACCCAGTACTTC